This T cell receptor beta chain was captured by sequencing in a study of beta chain features in type 1 diabetes (dated by TCRdb to the late 2010s). Turning to the overall study: Patients and healthy donors did not differ in mean age, gender distribution, total cell number or subset yield. Across all samples, fewer than 110,000,000 sorted cells were examined, and cell number per subset correlated strongly with RNA yield. The study compared the TCRB repertoires of sorted circulating CD4+ T cell subsets in recently diagnosed type 1 diabetes patients with those in matched healthy donors. Regulatory and stem cell-like memory subsets were isolated from only 8 patients and roughly 8 healthy donors, whereas naive and central memory subsets came from all 28 donors. The study at large found these results: At VDJ recombination sites, patients with type 1 diabetes made fewer insertions and deleted more nucleotides, a pattern implying thymic rearrangement abnormalities. Because small numbers of individuals were included in the HLA sub-analyses, any influence of HLA type on TCRB rearrangement was left unresolved. Naive, central memory and regulatory TCRB repertoires appeared to be more alike among patients than among healthy donors. In all four CD4+ subsets, TCRB CDR3 length was moderately but significantly shorter in type 1 diabetes patients. Shorter templates might be favored by PCR, yet because patient and control samples were amplified and corrected together, any such skew would affect both groups equally. Because cDNA rather than genomic DNA was sequenced, highly expressing activated cells could have been over-represented, although no difference in activation and CD3 levels was found between groups.

This clone has a handful of counts. It has no known antigen specificity. Base-call qualities are not available, and no considerably larger clone is one nucleotide away. From V the trimming removes 3 bases and from J it removes 4 bases, while the gene matches leave 8 bases of the junction unaccounted for. The germline V gene (reference sequence) supplies CDR1 LNHDA and CDR2 SQIVND. The CDR3 starts with the cysteine, ends with the phenylalanine, and has 16 residues. The read is trimmed to its CDR3 DNA, 48 bases read in frame from base 1. All of the isolated RNA was reverse transcribed with the High Capacity cDNA Reverse Transcription Kit, so expressed TCRB transcripts were sequenced. Naive, central memory and regulatory T cell samples underwent deep immunoSEQ sequencing, averaging approximately 3.3 million total reads per sample. Sorted cells were lysed in RLT buffer and RNA was extracted with DNase-treated RNeasy Micro or Mini kits, depending on cell number. To prevent cross-contamination, every cell subset was processed on its own, while patient and healthy donor samples were processed together. Using the immunoSEQ multiplex PCR, TCRB sequences were amplified from cDNA into 87-bp fragments spanning the CDR3 region. The amplicons were sequenced using the Illumina HiSeq platform. In the authors' own workflow: PCR bias was computationally corrected using synthetic template baselines, reads within Hamming distance 2 were collapsed, and singletons that could not be merged were discarded. Reads were aligned against IMGT to assign V, D and J genes, CDR3 length and insertions or deletions at six rearrangement sites. Clonotype counts were normalized to sorted cell number within each subset before computing true diversity and Gini coefficients with the tcR R package. The overlap coefficient, calculated on TCRB nucleotide sequences, was used to quantify repertoire sharing. As a proxy for the pre-selection repertoire, out-of-frame TCRB sequences from naive cells were analyzed. TCRdb took this table from immuneACCESS and kept in-frame rearrangements with V and J called. Such tables lack part of the clones; where checked against another copy, unresolved V genes explain under half of the gap, and the rest is unexplained. D and trimming come from the DNA, and the V and J calls and clone size come from that table. The table for this sample lists hundreds of thousands of clones; 13% of them were counted only once. The leading ten clones occupy roughly 0.022% of the sample.

Each donor gave one peripheral blood draw, roughly 110 mL on average, collected into heparinised tubes. A BD FACSAria II and a panel including CD45RO, CCR7, CD25, CD127, CD95 and CD27 were used to sort naive, central memory, regulatory and stem cell-like memory CD4+ T cells. Every sorted population had a purity above 95%. PBMCs were isolated right away by Lymphoprep density gradient centrifugation and were stained directly, without culture. So that batch effects would be minimized, each experiment stained and sorted samples in pairs, pairing one healthy donor with one patient. The sequencing input was naive CD4+ T cells from blood. In light of the paper, this sample's cell subset or site label describes: true naive CD4+ T cells. The receptor was derived from a man aged 18-30 years with type 1 diabetes. Recombination linked TRBV19 to TRBJ2-2; 7 of the junction bases match TRBD2. The DNA sequence is given as TGTGCCAGTAGTATGATGGCGGGGGAAAGCACCGGGGAGCTGTTTTTT. This sequence encodes CASSMMAGESTGELFF.